These 20 T cell receptor beta chains were sequenced from one sample in a study of technical replicates of blood from a handful of donors. TCRdb's table, derived via immunoSEQ multiplex PCR, lists solely in-frame clones and lacks some. The sample holds 50,000 to 65,000 clones, roughly 90% seen once. The specimen was PBMCs. The receptor source for this set is a human donor in good health. Some clones in this sample may be carry-over from other donors' samples.

The chain joins TRBV4-2 to TRBJ2-3; the match to TRBD2 covers 8 bases. Germline values: CDR1 LGHNA, CDR2 YNFKEQ. The CDR3 sequence is 18 residues long. The V gene end was trimmed by 0 bases and the J gene end by 0 bases; junction bases not matched to a gene: 8. The CDR3 region is CASSQDLVASGSTDTQYF. The CDR3 coding sequence is TGTGCCAGCAGCCAAGACCTCGTCGCTAGCGGGAGCACAGATACGCAGTATTTT.

This chain joins TRBV30 and TRBJ1-5; weak D call: TRBD1 (6 bases). The CDR3 runs 16 residues. V gave up 4 bases and J gave up 2 bases, with 18 bases separating them. CDR1 is GTSNPN, CDR2 SVGIG, per germline (reference sequence). In DNA, the CDR3 is TGTGCCTGGACTGAGGGGGAAGACGATGGCAATCAGCCCCAGCATTTT. Its protein product is CAWTEGEDDGNQPQHF.

The CDR3 here is CASSLARLQNTEAFF. DNA for the CDR3: TGCGCCAGCAGCTTGGCCAGGCTGCAGAACACTGAAGCTTTCTTT. V usage is TRBV5-1 and J usage is TRBJ1-1; D call uncertain. V was shortened by 0 bases and J by 1 base, with 10 bases between the two germline ends. This CDR3 is built from 15 residues. Germline loops: CDR1 SGHRS, CDR2 YFSETQ. The complete variable domain, with remaining parts taken from reference TRBV5-1 and TRBJ1-1, reads KAGVTQTPRYLIKTRGQQVTLSCSPISGHRSVSWYQQTPGQGLQFLFEYFSETQRNKGNFPGRFSGRQFSNSRSEMNVSTLELGDSALYLCASSLARLQNTEAFFGQGTRLTVV.

V and J are TRBV2 and TRBJ2-1, with D unclear. The CDR3 runs 14 residues. Germline CDR1 is SNHLY and CDR2 is FYNNEI. V was cut by 7 bases and J by 5 bases, with 15 bases left in between. The CDR3 sequence: CASTRETPNNEQFF. In DNA form, the CDR3 reads TGTGCCAGCACCCGCGAGACACCTAACAATGAGCAGTTCTTC.

The chain is built from TRBV5-4 and TRBJ2-5; possibly TRBD1 for D (6 bases). The length of the CDR3 is 14 residues. Germline V CDR1 and CDR2: SGHNT, YYREEE (reference sequence). V was clipped by 5 bases and J by 4 bases, with 15 bases between them. CDR3 region: CASRVGGGGETQYF. CDR3 DNA: TGTGCCAGCAGGGTTGGTGGGGGCGGAGAGACCCAGTACTTC.

This chain connects TRBV4-2 to TRBJ2-6, with TRBD2 as a possible D gene (6 bases). Germline assignment: CDR1 LGHNA and CDR2 YNFKEQ. Trimming removed 1 base at V and 3 bases at J, with 10 bases between. The CDR3 contains 16 residues. CDR3 sequence (DNA): TGTGCCAGCAGCCAAGGTGGAGGGCGTGGGGCCAACGTCCTGACTTTC. Protein product: CASSQGGGRGANVLTF.

The chain joins TRBV7-6 to TRBJ1-4; perhaps TRBD1 as D (6 bases). Trimming pared 5 bases from V and 8 bases from J, leaving 15 bases between. The germline V gene encodes CDR1 SGHVS and CDR2 FNYEAQ. The CDR3 has 14 residues. CDR3 sequence: CASSPTGTREKLFF. The CDR3 region has the DNA TGTGCCAGCAGCCCCACCGGGACACGGGAAAAACTGTTTTTT.

The chain employs TRBV5-1 and TRBJ2-2, with TRBD2 identical over 8 bases. The CDR3 consists of 16 residues. The V gene end was trimmed by 1 base and the J gene end by 5 bases; junction bases not matched to a gene: 7. Germline values: CDR1 SGHRS, CDR2 YFSETQ. The CDR3 DNA reads as TGCGCCAGCAGCTTGCCGGGGGGGCCGAGAACCGGGGAGCTGTTTTTT. As protein: CASSLPGGPRTGELFF.

CDR3 nucleotide sequence: TGTGCCAGCAGCTACCAGGGGGGTATACAGTATGGCTACACCTTC. It is translated as CASSYQGGIQYGYTF. The chain links TRBV13 to TRBJ1-2; TRBD1 matches at 7 bases. J gave up 5 bases and V 4 bases, and 10 bases lay outside the gene matches. Germline V gene data show CDR1 as PRHDT and CDR2 as FYEKMQ (reference sequence). The CDR3 has 15 residues.

The V and J genes are TRBV6-5 and TRBJ1-2, with 8 bases lining up with TRBD1. The CDR3 has 14 residues. Germline assignment: CDR1 MNHEY and CDR2 SVGAGI. V shed 7 bases, J shed 5 bases, and the junction held 9 bases outside the gene matches. The CDR3 region is CASTPDRDGYGYTF. The CDR3 DNA sequence: TGTGCCAGCACCCCGGACAGGGATGGGTATGGCTACACCTTC.

V is TRBV7-3 and J is TRBJ2-2; no clear D. CDR1 is SGHTA, CDR2 FQGTGA, per germline. Trimming cost V 5 bases and J 6 bases, with 10 bases left between them. The CDR3 has 13 residues. The CDR3 region has the DNA TGTGCCAGCAGCGCCCTCGCGGCCGGGGAGCTGTTTTTT. It translates to CASSALAAGELFF.

The chain combines TRBV5-1 with TRBJ2-5; possible D gene TRBD1, 5 bases. The germline V gene encodes CDR1 SGHRS and CDR2 YFSETQ. There are 14 residues in the CDR3. Deletions cut 1 base from V and 3 bases from J, with 10 bases between. CDR3 bases: TGCGCCAGCAGCTTGACAGGAACCGAAGAGACCCAGTACTTC. Amino acid sequence: CASSLTGTEETQYF.

This chain joins TRBV7-9 and TRBJ1-4; 8 bases agree with TRBD1. Per germline, CDR1 SEHNR and CDR2 FQNEAQ (reference sequence). With 5 bases clipped from V and 0 bases from J, the junction kept 11 bases outside the gene matches. This CDR3 spans 18 amino acids. Here the CDR3 DNA reads TGTGCCAGCAGCCCCGGACAGGGCTCTACACCAACTAATGAAAAACTGTTTTTT. Translating gives CASSPGQGSTPTNEKLFF.

V usage is TRBV11-3 and J usage is TRBJ1-2; no reliable D call. This CDR3 contains 14 residues. Germline CDR1 and CDR2: SGHNT and YENEEA. The V and J ends lost 5 bases and 4 bases respectively, with 14 bases between them. This CDR3 reads CASSQNRAGYGYTF. CDR3 nucleotide sequence: TGTGCCAGCAGCCAAAACCGGGCGGGCTATGGCTACACCTTC.

Only one count was recorded for this clone. The V call is TRBV15, the J call TRBJ2-3; maybe TRBD2 (6 bases). The germline V gene has CDR1 LNHNV and CDR2 YYDKDF (reference sequence). The CDR3 is 15 residues long. Between the trimmed V and J ends, which lost 9 bases and 2 bases, there was a span of 18 bases. The CDR3 DNA sequence: TGTGCCACGAGAGGGACTTCTCTAGACACAGATACGCAGTATTTT. Protein: CATRGTSLDTDTQYF.

The chain couples TRBV4-3 to TRBJ2-7; TRBD2 is a possible D gene (5 bases). The V end lost 0 bases, the J end lost 2 bases, and 14 bases lay between the germline ends. CDR1 and CDR2 (germline): LGHNA, YSLEER. The CDR3 is 16 residues long. The CDR3 bases are TGCGCCAGCAGCCAAGATAGTTCCGGGAATGCCTACGAGCAGTACTTC. It codes for CASSQDSSGNAYEQYF.

In DNA, the CDR3 is TGTGCCAGCAGCTACCGTAGGGGCCACGAGCAGTACTTC. Its protein product is CASSYRRGHEQYF. The rearrangement uses TRBV7-2 and TRBJ2-7; TRBD1 is a possible D gene (5 bases). V was trimmed by 4 bases and J by 5 bases, leaving 12 bases between them. The CDR3 has 13 amino acids. CDR1 SGHTA and CDR2 FQGNSA come from the germline V gene.

The chain has TRBV7-9 and TRBJ1-1; 7 bases agree with TRBD1. There are 14 residues in the CDR3. Germline-derived CDR1 and CDR2 are SEHNR and FQNEAQ (reference sequence). Losses at the gene ends were 6 bases for V and 3 bases for J; bases not matched to a gene: 7. The CDR3 loop is CASRPQGEDTEAFF. CDR3 nucleotide sequence: TGTGCCAGCAGACCTCAGGGGGAAGACACTGAAGCTTTCTTT. Filled out from reference TRBV7-9 and TRBJ1-1, the complete variable domain reads DTGVSQNPRHKITKRGQNVTFRCDPISEHNRLYWYRQTLGQGPEFLTYFQNEAQLEKSRLLSDRFSAERPKGSFSTLEIQRTEQGDSAMYLCASRPQGEDTEAFFGQGTRLTVV.

The rearrangement uses TRBV5-6 and TRBJ1-2, with D unresolved. Germline-derived CDR1 and CDR2 are SGHDT and YYEEEE. CDR3 length: 15 residues. The V end lost 0 bases, the J end lost 8 bases, and 17 bases lay between the germline ends. CDR3 amino acids: CASSLVSELPVGYTF. The CDR3 DNA reads as TGTGCCAGCAGCTTGGTTTCGGAGCTCCCGGTGGGCTACACCTTC.

The chain is built from TRBV30 and TRBJ1-2, with TRBD1 identical over 9 bases. This CDR3 comprises 13 residues. Germline CDR1 GTSNPN, CDR2 SVGIG (reference sequence). V was pared by 3 bases and J by 8 bases, with 7 bases of the junction left unmatched. CDR3 loop: CAWSETGGDGYTF. In DNA form, the CDR3 reads TGTGCCTGGAGCGAAACAGGGGGCGACGGCTACACCTTC. Full variable domain (outside the CDR3, taken from reference TRBV30 and TRBJ1-2): SQTIHQWPATLVQPVGSPLSLECTVEGTSNPNLYWYRQAAGRGLQLLFYSVGIGQISSEVPQNLSASRPQDRQFILSSKKLLLSDSGFYLCAWSETGGDGYTFGSGTRLTVV.